This is a list of T cell receptor beta chains from one sample in a study of control samples from healthy donors and cancer patients. Data came from immunoSEQ multiplex PCR; TCRdb stores just in-frame clones and leaves some out. The repertoire has tens of thousands of clones, approximately 85% of them found once; the top ten carry roughly 3.8%. Sample: blood. These receptors were taken from a man over 45 in good health. The CDR3 runs from the conserved cysteine through the conserved F or W. D genes are given only for firm matches. Clone sizes are given selectively: once, few, many, or a class where the clone is expanded.

V gene	clone size	D gene	J gene	CDR3 DNA	CDR3 protein
TRBV5-1	.	.	TRBJ1-5	TGCGCCAGCAGCTTGGGAGGGGAGTATCAGCCCCAGCATTTT	CASSLGGEYQPQHF
TRBV4-1	.	.	TRBJ1-4	TGCGCCAGCAGCCAAGGGGGCGCCGATGAAAAACTGTTTTTT	CASSQGGADEKLFF
TRBV7-9	.	TRBD1	TRBJ1-1	TGTGCCAGCAGCCACATCGGACAGGGAAGGACTGAAGCTTTCTTT	CASSHIGQGRTEAFF
TRBV7-8	.	.	TRBJ2-7	TGTGCCAGCAGCTTAGCTCCGGGACAAATCTACGAGCAGTACTTC	CASSLAPGQIYEQYF
TRBV4-1	.	.	TRBJ2-7	TGCGCCAGCAGCCTAGGGACTCCGAGGGAGCAGTACTTC	CASSLGTPREQYF
TRBV27	.	TRBD2	TRBJ2-7	TGTGCCAGCAGTTTATCCGGACTAGCGGGTTACGAGCAGTACTTC	CASSLSGLAGYEQYF
TRBV7-2	.	TRBD1	TRBJ2-1	TGTGCCAGCAGCTTAGTGGGACAGGGTGGCAATGAGCAGTTCTTC	CASSLVGQGGNEQFF
TRBV3-1/TRBV3-2	.	.	TRBJ2-5	TGTGCCAGCAGCCACCCTCCCGGCTCAGGGGCCTTTCAAGAGACCCAGTACTTC	CASSHPPGSGAFQETQYF
TRBV25-1	.	.	TRBJ2-5	TGTGCCAGCAGAGGGACACCCCAAGAGACCCAGTACTTC	CASRGTPQETQYF
TRBV3-1/TRBV3-2	.	.	TRBJ1-2	TGTGCCAGCAGCCCAAACCCGGGTTACAGCAACTATGGCTACACCTTC	CASSPNPGYSNYGYTF
TRBV19	.	.	TRBJ2-5	TGTGCCAGTAGTAATTCCGGGGAAGAGACCCAGTACTTC	CASSNSGEETQYF
TRBV2	.	.	TRBJ2-5	TGTGCCAGCAGTCCGGTTGGGGGGGAGACCCAGTACTTC	CASSPVGGETQYF
TRBV7-9	once	TRBD1	TRBJ2-7	TGTGCCAGCAGCTTAGCTCCGGGACAGGGCCCCTACGAGCAGTACTTC	CASSLAPGQGPYEQYF
TRBV14	.	.	TRBJ1-2	TGTGCCAGCAGCCAGACCTATGGCTACACCTTC	CASSQTYGYTF
TRBV5-5	.	TRBD2	TRBJ2-7	TGTGCCAGCACCTCGGGACTAGCGGGAGAAGAGCAGTACTTC	CASTSGLAGEEQYF
TRBV9	.	TRBD1	TRBJ2-1	TGTGCCAGCAGCTCCCCGGGACAGGGTGTCCACAATGAGCAGTTCTTC	CASSSPGQGVHNEQFF
TRBV18	few	.	TRBJ1-1	TGTGCCAGCTCCTCAAGAGAATGGGCAGCGAACACTGAAGCTTTCTTT	CASSSREWAANTEAFF
TRBV2	.	TRBD2	TRBJ2-1	TGTGCCAGCCGGGGTCAGCGGGAAGGGGATGAGCAGTTCTTC	CASRGQREGDEQFF
TRBV6-2/TRBV6-3	.	.	TRBJ1-5	TGTGCCAGCAGTTACTTAGGGGTGAGCAATCAGCCCCAGCATTTT	CASSYLGVSNQPQHF
TRBV18	once	TRBD1	TRBJ1-1	TGTGCCAGCTCACCGACAGGGGGCGCCGGGGGTGAAGCTTTCTTT	CASSPTGGAGGEAFF
TRBV19	.	.	TRBJ2-1	TGTGCCACCTACTATCCCTCCTACAATGAGCAGTTCTTC	CATYYPSYNEQFF
TRBV19	once	.	TRBJ1-4	TGTGCCAGTCCTCCCGGGACTAGGGGGGATGAAAAACTGTTTTTT	CASPPGTRGDEKLFF
TRBV9	.	.	TRBJ1-3	TGTGCCAGCAGCGTAGGCTGGCGGGCCCAGACCTCTGGAAACACCATATATTTT	CASSVGWRAQTSGNTIYF
TRBV24-1	once	.	TRBJ1-2	TGTGCCACCAGTGAGCCCGAGGGTCATGGCTACACCTTC	CATSEPEGHGYTF